Listed below are T cell receptor beta chains from one sample, sequenced in a study of shared clonotypes between healthy human individuals. Sequencing was performed with immunoSEQ multiplex PCR; in TCRdb, only in-frame clones are kept and a portion is missing. The repertoire holds almost 750,000 clones, with around 77% as singletons. The sample consisted of memory CD4+ T cells sorted from blood. These receptors all stem from a woman aged 25 to 45 in good health. Both conserved end residues are part of each CDR3. A D gene is named only where the DNA matches it firmly. The size of a clone is reported for some rows only, either as once, few or many, or as a class for expanded clones.

TRBJ2-1,TRBV2,-,TRBD2,TGTGCCAGCAGAAGACTAGCGTCCTCCTACAATGAGCAGTTCTTC,CASRRLASSYNEQFF
TRBJ2-2,TRBV5-1,-,TRBD1,TGCGCCAGCAGCTTCCGGGACAGGGAAACCGGGGAGCTGTTTTTT,CASSFRDRETGELFF
TRBJ2-5,TRBV6-1,-,TRBD2,TGTGCCAGTAGGGAGGGGATGGCCCAGTACTTC,CASREGMAQYF
TRBJ1-2,TRBV30,-,TRBD1,TGTGCCTGGAGCGGGACAGGGTGGGATGGCTACACCTTC,CAWSGTGWDGYTF
TRBJ2-1,TRBV6-1,-,-,TGTGCCAGCAGTGATTCGGCAGAAGGTGAAGAGCAGTTCTTC,CASSDSAEGEEQFF
TRBJ1-5,TRBV27,few,TRBD1,TGTGCCAGCAGCCCCAGGACAGGGGGCAATCAGCCCCAGCATTTT,CASSPRTGGNQPQHF
TRBJ2-7,TRBV18,-,-,TGTGCCAGCTCACCACGGGCCGAGCAGTACTTC,CASSPRAEQYF
TRBJ1-1,TRBV5-1,-,-,TGCGCCAGCAGCGGAGGTCAGAGGGATTTCTTT,CASSGGQRDFF
TRBJ2-7,TRBV5-1,-,-,TGCGCCAGCAGCCTCCCCGGACAGTACGAGCAGTACTTC,CASSLPGQYEQYF
TRBJ2-2,TRBV28,-,-,TGTGCCAGCAGGCGTGCAGGGTCCGGGGAGCTGTTTTTT,CASRRAGSGELFF
TRBJ1-1,TRBV2,-,-,TGTGCCAGCACTCTACTTACGAACACTGAAGCTTTCTTT,CASTLLTNTEAFF
TRBJ1-4,TRBV28,-,TRBD1,TGTGCCAGCCGGGGGACAGGGTCCGAAAAACTGTTTTTT,CASRGTGSEKLFF
TRBJ2-7,TRBV6-1,-,-,TGTGCCAGCAGTGAAGGGGCTAGGCAGTACTTC,CASSEGARQYF
TRBJ1-5,TRBV19,-,TRBD1,TGTGCCAGTAGTATAGGACAGGGGATTTGGCAGCCCCAGCATTTT,CASSIGQGIWQPQHF
TRBJ2-5,TRBV30,-,-,TGTGCCTGGAGTGTAGGAGGGGGATGGGAGACCCAGTACTTC,CAWSVGGGWETQYF
TRBJ2-7,TRBV18,once,TRBD1,TGTGCCAGCTCACAACTCTTGGACAGGGACTCCTACGAGCAGTACTTC,CASSQLLDRDSYEQYF
TRBJ2-2,TRBV4-1,-,-,TGCGCCAGCAGCCACCCAGCCGGGGAGCTGTTTTTT,CASSHPAGELFF
TRBJ2-7,TRBV2,-,TRBD2,TGTGCCAGCAGGCCTAGCGGGACCTTCCCGGGGAACTACGAGCAGTACTTC,CASRPSGTFPGNYEQYF
TRBJ2-1,TRBV11-2,-,TRBD2,TGTGCCAGCAAACTTAGCGGGAGCTACAATGAGCAGTTCTTC,CASKLSGSYNEQFF
TRBJ1-4,TRBV5-1,-,-,TGCGCCAGCAGCCCAGCGAGGACTAATGAAAAACTGTTTTTT,CASSPARTNEKLFF
TRBJ2-7,TRBV4-1,-,-,TGCGCCGTCTCCTCAAGCGGACGAACCTACGAGCAGTACTTC,CAVSSSGRTYEQYF
TRBJ2-1,TRBV15,few,-,TGTGCCACCAGCAGTCTCCAGGTATTTGAGCAGTTCTTC,CATSSLQVFEQFF
TRBJ2-3,TRBV13,once,-,TGTGCCAGCAGCTCCACTGGTTCGAGAAAAGATACGCAGTATTTT,CASSSTGSRKDTQYF
TRBJ2-7,TRBV6-1,-,-,TGTGCCAGCAGCGCTTCGGAGGGTAGCTCCTACGAGCAGTACTTC,CASSASEGSSYEQYF
TRBJ1-4,TRBV5-1,many,-,TGCGCCAGCAGCAAGTCTTCAGGGACTAATGAAAAACTGTTTTTT,CASSKSSGTNEKLFF
TRBJ1-3,TRBV5-6,few,TRBD1,TGTGCCAGCAGTGAGTACAGGGGATCTTCTGGAAACACCATATATTTT,CASSEYRGSSGNTIYF
TRBJ2-7,TRBV7-6,-,-,TGTGCCAGCAGCTTATCGGACGACTCCTACGAGCAGTACTTC,CASSLSDDSYEQYF
TRBJ2-7,TRBV19,-,TRBD2,TGTGCCAGTAGTATCGCTAGCGGGTCCCCCTACGAGCAGTACTTC,CASSIASGSPYEQYF
TRBJ2-7,TRBV10-3,-,-,TGTGCCATCAGTGACTCTAAGGGACGCTCCTCATACGAGCAGTACTTC,CAISDSKGRSSYEQYF
TRBJ2-7,TRBV7-9,-,-,TGTGCCAGCAGCTGGGGTGACCGACCCGGGTCCTACGAGCAGTACTTC,CASSWGDRPGSYEQYF
TRBJ2-3,TRBV25-1,many,-,TGTGCCACACAACTCACAGATACGCAGTATTTT,CATQLTDTQYF
TRBJ2-1,TRBV9,-,-,TGTGCCAGCAGCGCCGGGATTTCTCTGGGAAATGAGCAGTTCTTC,CASSAGISLGNEQFF
TRBJ2-1,TRBV14,-,-,TGTGCCAGCAGCCTGCGGACAGACTCTGAGCAGTTCTTC,CASSLRTDSEQFF
TRBJ1-1,TRBV7-2,few,-,TGTGCCAGCAGCCCACAGGGTGACACTGAAGCTTTCTTT,CASSPQGDTEAFF
TRBJ2-5,TRBV5-1,-,TRBD1,TGCGCCAGCGGGACAGCACAAGAGACCCAGTACTTC,CASGTAQETQYF